This T cell receptor (beta chain) was sequenced for a study of control samples from healthy donors and cancer patients. Generated by immunoSEQ multiplex PCR, the TCRdb table keeps only in-frame clones and is missing some. The sample shows around 100,000 clones, roughly 87% of them seen only once. Germline V gene lookup returns CDR1 SEHNR and CDR2 FQNEAQ (reference sequence). Trimming took 7 bases from V and 7 from J, leaving 16 bases between them. There are 14 residues in the CDR3. Sequenced material: blood. The TCR comes from a woman in her fifties or sixties in good health. The rearrangement links TRBV7-9 to TRBJ2-2, with D possibly matching TRBD1 (6 bases). The CDR3 sequence: CASISLYRVGELFF. The CDR3 DNA reads as TGTGCCAGCATCTCCCTTTACAGGGTCGGGGAGCTGTTTTTT.